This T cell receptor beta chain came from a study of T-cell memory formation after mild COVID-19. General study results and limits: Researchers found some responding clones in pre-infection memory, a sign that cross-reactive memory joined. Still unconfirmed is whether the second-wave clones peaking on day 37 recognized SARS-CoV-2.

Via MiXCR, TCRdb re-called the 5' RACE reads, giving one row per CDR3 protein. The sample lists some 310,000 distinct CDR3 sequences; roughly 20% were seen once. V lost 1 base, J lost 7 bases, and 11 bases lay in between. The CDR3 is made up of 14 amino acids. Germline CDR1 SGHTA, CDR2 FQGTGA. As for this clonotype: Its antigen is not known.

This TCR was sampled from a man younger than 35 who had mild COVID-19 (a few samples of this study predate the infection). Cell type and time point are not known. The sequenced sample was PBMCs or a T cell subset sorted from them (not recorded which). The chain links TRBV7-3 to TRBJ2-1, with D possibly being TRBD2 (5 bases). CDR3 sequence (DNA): TGTGCCAGCAGCTTAAGTCGGGGAGTAAATGAGCAGTTCTTC. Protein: CASSLSRGVNEQFF.